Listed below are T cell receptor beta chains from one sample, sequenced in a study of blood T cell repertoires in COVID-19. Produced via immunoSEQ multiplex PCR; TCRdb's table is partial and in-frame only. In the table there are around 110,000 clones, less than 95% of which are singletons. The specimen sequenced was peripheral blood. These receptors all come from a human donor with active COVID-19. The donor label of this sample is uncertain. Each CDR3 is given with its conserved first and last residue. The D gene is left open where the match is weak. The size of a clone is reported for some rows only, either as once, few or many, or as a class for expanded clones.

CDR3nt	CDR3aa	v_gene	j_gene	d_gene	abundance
TGCGCCAGCAGCTTGGAACCGCTAGCCTACGAGCAGTACTTC	CASSLEPLAYEQYF	TRBV5-1	TRBJ2-7	.	.
TGCGCCAGCAGCTCAGGACTAGCGGGGTCTACTTCTAGCACAGATACGCAGTATTTT	CASSSGLAGSTSSTDTQYF	TRBV5-1	TRBJ2-3	TRBD2	.
TGTGCCAGCAGCTTAGATGCAGGATCAGGGCAGTACTTC	CASSLDAGSGQYF	TRBV7-9	TRBJ2-7	.	.
TGTGCCAGCAGCCAAGACAGGGCCTATGGCTACACCTTC	CASSQDRAYGYTF	TRBV6-6	TRBJ1-2	TRBD1	.
TGTGCCAGTAGTACCTTCGGGGGAATGGGGAATCAGCCCCAGCATTTT	CASSTFGGMGNQPQHF	TRBV19	TRBJ1-5	.	.
TGTGCCAGCAGGACCGGGAGCGGGGGGCCAGATACGCAGTATTTT	CASRTGSGGPDTQYF	TRBV2	TRBJ2-3	TRBD2	.
TGCGCCAGCAGCCGGGACACATCCTCCTACAATGAGCAGTTCTTC	CASSRDTSSYNEQFF	TRBV4-1	TRBJ2-1	.	.
TGCGCCAGCAGCTCCTTTCAGGGAGGTGTCCGGGCTTTCTTT	CASSSFQGGVRAFF	TRBV5-1	TRBJ1-1	.	.
TGCGCCAGCAGCCAAGTTTTAGCGGGGGCCATGAAAGGATATAACGAGCAGTACTTC	CASSQVLAGAMKGYNEQYF	TRBV4-3	TRBJ2-7	TRBD2	.
TGTGCCAGCCAGGGATCCGGGGGATACTCCTACGAGCAGTACTTC	CASQGSGGYSYEQYF	TRBV10-3	TRBJ2-7	.	.
TGTGCCAGTTGGCTTAGGGCGGGGGGGCATAATGAGCAGTTCTTC	CASWLRAGGHNEQFF	TRBV28	TRBJ2-1	TRBD2	.
TGTGCCAGCAGTGTTGGACTACCTAGCACAGATACGCAGTATTTT	CASSVGLPSTDTQYF	TRBV2	TRBJ2-3	.	once
TGTGCCAGCAGGGGCGCAGGGGGCTATGAGCAGTTCTTC	CASRGAGGYEQFF	TRBV6-5	TRBJ2-1	TRBD1	few
TGTGCCAGCAGCAAACAATCACCGACAGTATCCGGGGAGCTGTTTTTT	CASSKQSPTVSGELFF	TRBV7-8	TRBJ2-2	.	.
TGTGCCAGCTCACGGGATACAGGGATGAACACTGAAGCTTTCTTT	CASSRDTGMNTEAFF	TRBV18	TRBJ1-1	.	.
TGTGCCAGCAGCCTTCAGGGACTAGCGGGGGGGCAAGAGACCCAGTACTTC	CASSLQGLAGGQETQYF	TRBV5-4	TRBJ2-5	TRBD2	once
TGTGCCAGCACTTTTAGAGCTAGCGCATCCTACGAGCAGTACTTC	CASTFRASASYEQYF	TRBV5-6	TRBJ2-7	.	.
TGTGCCAGCACTTTTACTCGATCAAATTCACCCCTCCACTTT	CASTFTRSNSPLHF	TRBV28	TRBJ1-6	.	.
TGTGCCAGCAGTGCGATCCGGGGGGGCGGAGAGACCCAGTACTTC	CASSAIRGGGETQYF	TRBV25-1	TRBJ2-5	TRBD2	once
TGTGCCAGCAGCGAGACTAGTTTAGAGACCCAGTACTTC	CASSETSLETQYF	TRBV7-3	TRBJ2-5	.	.
TGCAGGTACAGGGGGCAGGGGCTCGACAATGAGCAGTTCTTC	CRYRGQGLDNEQFF	TRBV29-1	TRBJ2-1	TRBD1	.
TGTGCCAGCAGCCCACTAGCGGGGGGGCCCGTCAATGAGCAGTTCTTC	CASSPLAGGPVNEQFF	TRBV9	TRBJ2-1	TRBD2	.
TGCGCCAGCAGCTTGGGTTTTCGGCTAGCGGGGGTAGAGACCCAGTACTTC	CASSLGFRLAGVETQYF	TRBV5-1	TRBJ2-5	TRBD2	.
TGCGCCAGCAGCCTACAGGGGGCGCTTAATTCACCCCTCCACTTT	CASSLQGALNSPLHF	TRBV4-1	TRBJ1-6	TRBD1	.
TGTGCCAGCAGCTTAGGCTCGACAGGGGGGAAGAACTATGGCTACACCTTC	CASSLGSTGGKNYGYTF	TRBV7-8	TRBJ1-2	TRBD1	.
TGCGCCAGCAGCTTGGATCTCAATCAGCCCCAGCATTTT	CASSLDLNQPQHF	TRBV5-1	TRBJ1-5	.	.
TGTGCCAGCAGCCAAGGTCAGACCTATAATTCACCCCTCCACTTT	CASSQGQTYNSPLHF	TRBV14	TRBJ1-6	.	.
TGTGCCAGCAGTTTGGCAGGGGACGGCTACACCTTC	CASSLAGDGYTF	TRBV12-3/TRBV12-4	TRBJ1-2	.	few
TGTGCCAGCAGTGAGGGGGCAGGGGGATTCTATGGCTACACCTTC	CASSEGAGGFYGYTF	TRBV2	TRBJ1-2	TRBD1	.
TGTGCCAGCAGCCCCCGACAGGCTGACAATGAGCAGTTCTTC	CASSPRQADNEQFF	TRBV5-4	TRBJ2-1	.	.
TGTGCCAGCAGCCAGGCGGGGAACACCTATGAGCAGTTCTTC	CASSQAGNTYEQFF	TRBV7-9	TRBJ2-1	.	.
TGCGCCAGCAGCCCGGGGACAGGATACTCCTACGAGCAGTACTTC	CASSPGTGYSYEQYF	TRBV5-1	TRBJ2-7	TRBD1	.
TGTGCCAGCAGTTTTGTTTGGACTTATGGCTACACCTTC	CASSFVWTYGYTF	TRBV28	TRBJ1-2	.	.
TGTGCCATCAGTGAGGTAGGGGGTGAGACCCAGTACTTC	CAISEVGGETQYF	TRBV10-3	TRBJ2-5	.	.
TGTGCCAGCAGCTTAGCCATAGCGGGGGGGGCAGGGATCGGCATTCAGTACTTC	CASSLAIAGGAGIGIQYF	TRBV7-2	TRBJ2-4	TRBD2	.
TGTGCCAGCAGTTACAGACAGTACAATGAGCAGTTCTTC	CASSYRQYNEQFF	TRBV6-5	TRBJ2-1	.	.
TGTGCCACTCGGGGGGCAGGTATCGGCTATGGCTACACCTTC	CATRGAGIGYGYTF	TRBV28	TRBJ1-2	.	many
TGCAGCGTTGCCCCCCAGACTGAAGCTTTCTTT	CSVAPQTEAFF	TRBV29-1	TRBJ1-1	.	.
TGCAGCGTTGCCAGGGGAGTCAATCAGCCCCAGCATTTT	CSVARGVNQPQHF	TRBV29-1	TRBJ1-5	.	.
TGTGCCAGCAGTTACTCGAGAGGGAACCAAGAGACCCAGTACTTC	CASSYSRGNQETQYF	TRBV6-6	TRBJ2-5	.	.
TGTGCCAGCAGTAGCCAGGCGCAGGGAGGTTCACCCCTCCACTTT	CASSSQAQGGSPLHF	TRBV6-5	TRBJ1-6	.	.
TGTGCCAGCAGCTTAGGGGCCAGCACAGATACGCAGTATTTT	CASSLGASTDTQYF	TRBV11-3	TRBJ2-3	.	few
TGCGCCAGCAGCCAAGAGGGACAGAGCGAAGAGACCCAGTACTTC	CASSQEGQSEETQYF	TRBV4-3	TRBJ2-5	TRBD1	.
TGTGCCAGCAGTTTGGGAGGGCGCGGCTATGGCTACACCTTC	CASSLGGRGYGYTF	TRBV27	TRBJ1-2	.	.
TGCGCCAGCAGCTTGGAGGGGTACGAGCAGTACTTC	CASSLEGYEQYF	TRBV5-1	TRBJ2-7	.	.
TGTGCCTGCGATGACAGGGGCACGGGGAACACTGAAGCTTTCTTT	CACDDRGTGNTEAFF	TRBV30	TRBJ1-1	TRBD1	.
TGTGCCAGTAGTTCGACAGGTACCGACTACGAGCAGTACTTC	CASSSTGTDYEQYF	TRBV19	TRBJ2-7	.	.
TGCGCCAGCAGCCAAGGCAGCCAAGAGACCCAGTACTTC	CASSQGSQETQYF	TRBV4-1	TRBJ2-5	.	once
TGTGCCAGCAGCCTACATGACAGGACCAAAAACATTCAGTACTTC	CASSLHDRTKNIQYF	TRBV11-2	TRBJ2-4	.	once
TGTGCCAGCAGCTTATTGGGAGCAGATACGCAGTATTTT	CASSLLGADTQYF	TRBV7-3	TRBJ2-3	.	once
TGTGCCAGCAGCTTATTTGGGAGCTCCTATAATTCACCCCTCCACTTT	CASSLFGSSYNSPLHF	TRBV7-2	TRBJ1-6	.	.
TGTGCCAGCAGCTCCCCTCTTTCAGATACGCAGTATTTT	CASSSPLSDTQYF	TRBV7-2	TRBJ2-3	.	.
TGTGCCAGCAGCCAAGTTCCAGGGGGTTCCTACGAGCAGTACTTC	CASSQVPGGSYEQYF	TRBV4-2	TRBJ2-7	TRBD1	.